The T cell receptor beta chain described here comes from a study of human T cells and chemical hapten exposure. Study information: TCR yields per sample varied mostly from small pooled library volume differences.

The CDR3 consists of 15 residues. The germline V and J ends were trimmed by 0 bases and 1 base, with 9 bases remaining between them. The germline gives CDR1 LGHNA, CDR2 YSLEER. TCRdb re-analysed the RACE reads in MiXCR, keeping a single row per CDR3 protein. Of about 120,000 distinct CDR3 sequences in the sample, roughly an eighth were seen once. The time point was: patch test 1, 2 weeks after DPC sensitization. Treatment described: therapeutic diphenylcyclopropenone sensitization with weekly scalp DPC. Blood collection took place prior to placing each patch test. The sequenced sample was whole blood, obtained in connection with sensitization to the hapten diphenylcyclopropenone (DPC). The TCR was taken from a young man with alopecia areata. Some clones in this sample may be carry-over from other donors' samples. The chain recombines TRBV4-3 with TRBJ1-1; D uncertain. CDR3 in DNA: TGCGCCAGCAGCCAAGATAGGGCCCCGAACACTGAAGCTTTCTTT. This translates into CASSQDRAPNTEAFF.